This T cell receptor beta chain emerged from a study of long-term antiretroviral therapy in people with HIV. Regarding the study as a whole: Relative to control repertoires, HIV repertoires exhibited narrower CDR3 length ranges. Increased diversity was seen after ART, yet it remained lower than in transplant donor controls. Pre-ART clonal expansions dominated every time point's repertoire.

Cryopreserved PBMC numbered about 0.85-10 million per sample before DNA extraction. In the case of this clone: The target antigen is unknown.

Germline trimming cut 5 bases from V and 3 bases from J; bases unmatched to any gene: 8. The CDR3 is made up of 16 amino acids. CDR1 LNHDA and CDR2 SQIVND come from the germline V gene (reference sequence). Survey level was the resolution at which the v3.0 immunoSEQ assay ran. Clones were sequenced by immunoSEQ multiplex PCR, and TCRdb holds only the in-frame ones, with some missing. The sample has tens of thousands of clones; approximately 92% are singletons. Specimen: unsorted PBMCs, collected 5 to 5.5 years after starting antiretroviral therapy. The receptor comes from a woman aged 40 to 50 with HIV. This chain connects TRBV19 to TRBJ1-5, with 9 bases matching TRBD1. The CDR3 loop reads CASSLSRDRDNQPQHF. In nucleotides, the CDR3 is TGTGCCAGTAGTCTATCCCGGGACAGGGACAATCAGCCCCAGCATTTT.